Below are 15 T cell receptor beta chains sequenced from a single sample in a study of cytomegalovirus exposure and HLA in healthy donors. The PCR was carried out with 60 Vbeta primers and 13 Jbeta primers. Produced via immunoSEQ multiplex PCR; TCRdb's table is partial and in-frame only. The repertoire consists of about 180,000 clones, with roughly 78% occurring once and the leading ten covering 1.9%. Sequencing was carried out using PBMCs. The receptors were sampled from a woman aged 30 to 39 in good health and CMV-seronegative.

This clone was seen a single time. The DNA for the CDR3 is TGTGCCTGGAGTGCGAGAGCGGGGGTTCCACACGAGCAGTACTTC. This encodes CAWSARAGVPHEQYF. The V gene is TRBV30, the J gene TRBJ2-7, with TRBD2 matching 8 bases. From germline, CDR1 is GTSNPN and CDR2 SVGIG (reference sequence). With 1 base clipped from V and 5 bases from J, the junction kept 10 bases outside the gene matches. The CDR3 is 15 residues long.

The chain links TRBV6-1 to TRBJ2-3, with TRBD2 matching over 7 bases. Germline loops: CDR1 MNHNS, CDR2 SASEGT. This CDR3 spans 13 amino acids. Germline trimming cut 8 bases from V and 4 bases from J; bases unmatched to any gene: 6. The chain's CDR3 is CASAPGGADTQYF. The CDR3 DNA follows: TGTGCCAGCGCCCCTGGGGGGGCAGATACGCAGTATTTT.

The chain joins TRBV5-1 to TRBJ2-3; TRBD1 matches 10 bases. CDR3 length: 16 amino acids. With V trimmed by 2 bases and J by 2 bases, 5 bases remained unmatched. Looked up from germline, CDR1 is SGHRS and CDR2 is YFSETQ. The CDR3 spells CASSLGQGVTTDTQYF. The CDR3 nucleotides read TGCGCCAGCAGCTTAGGACAGGGGGTTACCACAGATACGCAGTATTTT.

The chain combines TRBV18 with TRBJ2-7; no firm D call. CDR3 length: 15 residues. V lost 2 bases and J lost 0, with 11 bases in between. CDR1 and CDR2 from the germline V gene are KGHSH and LQKENI. Here the CDR3 reads CASSPRLSNSYEQYF. The DNA for the CDR3 is TGTGCCAGCTCACCAAGACTGTCGAACTCCTACGAGCAGTACTTC. The entire variable domain, with the rest obtained from reference TRBV18 and TRBJ2-7, is as follows: NAGVMQNPRHLVRRRGQEARLRCSPMKGHSHVYWYRQLPEEGLKFMVYLQKENIIDESGMPKERFSAEFPKEGPSILRIQQVVRGDSAAYFCASSPRLSNSYEQYFGPGTRLTVT.

The chain has TRBV4-1 and TRBJ1-1; the D gene is possibly TRBD1 (5 bases). Germline lookup yields CDR1 MGHRA and CDR2 YSYEKL. CDR3 length equals 13 residues. Trimming shortened V by 4 bases and J by 4 bases, and 10 bases separated the two germline ends. The CDR3 DNA sequence: TGCGCCAGCAGCCTCGGGGGGGGCACTGAAGCTTTCTTT. It is translated as CASSLGGGTEAFF.

The genes are TRBV10-3 and TRBJ2-2; TRBD2 matches 9 bases. Losses at the gene ends were 4 bases for V and 6 bases for J; bases not matched to a gene: 6. From germline, CDR1 is ENHRY and CDR2 SYGVKD. The CDR3 covers 15 residues. CDR3: CAISGTSVMAGELFF. CDR3 sequence (DNA): TGTGCCATCAGTGGGACTAGCGTCATGGCCGGGGAGCTGTTTTTT.

The genes are TRBV2 and TRBJ2-5; 7 bases line up with TRBD1. This CDR3 has 14 residues. V gave up 0 bases and J gave up 5 bases; unmatched junction bases: 3. In germline, CDR1 is SNHLY, CDR2 FYNNEI. In nucleotides, the CDR3 is TGTGCCAGCAGTGAAGCGACAGGGCGGGAGACCCAGTACTTC. Amino acids: CASSEATGRETQYF.

The CDR3 loop is CASSLGTGNSPSTEAFF. The CDR3 DNA reads as TGCGCCAGCAGCCTTGGGACAGGCAATTCCCCCAGTACTGAAGCTTTCTTT. The chain links TRBV5-1 to TRBJ1-1; 8 bases match TRBD1. The V and J ends lost 4 bases and 5 bases, in that order; junction bases with no gene match: 16. CDR1 and CDR2 (germline): SGHRS, YFSETQ. The CDR3 runs 17 residues.

This sequence joins TRBV4-2 and TRBJ2-3, with 9 bases matching TRBD1. Looked up from germline, CDR1 is LGHNA and CDR2 is YNFKEQ. The CDR3 is 17 residues long. Trimming removed 2 bases from V and 4 bases from J; junction bases left unmatched: 10. CDR3 in amino acids: CASSQTTGTGYPDTQYF. DNA of the CDR3: TGTGCCAGCAGCCAAACAACCGGGACAGGGTATCCAGATACGCAGTATTTT.

V and J are TRBV4-3 and TRBJ1-2, with D unclear. Trimming took 0 bases from V and 5 from J, leaving 13 bases between them. Germline V gene lookup returns CDR1 LGHNA and CDR2 YSLEER. CDR3 length: 15 residues. The CDR3 DNA is TGCGCCAGCAGCCAAGAGTCCGGAAGGGAGTATGGCTACACCTTC. Residues: CASSQESGREYGYTF.

As regards this clone: The CDR3 carries no conserved terminal phenylalanine or tryptophan, so it likely arises from a read error. This sequence joins TRBV29-1 and TRBJ1-1, with D possibly being TRBD1 (5 bases). This CDR3 is 12 amino acids long. The V gene lost 2 bases and the J gene lost 10 bases, with 14 bases spanning the gap. Germline V CDR1 and CDR2: SQVTM, ANQGSEA. For the CDR3, the DNA is TGCAGCGTTGAATTAGCAGGGAGGATAGCTTTCGTT. It is translated as CSVELAGRIAFV.

This clone was detected a few times. Other DNA sequences in the sample encode the same CDR3. The chain employs TRBV19 and TRBJ1-1; D is ambiguous. The germline V gene has CDR1 LNHDA and CDR2 SQIVND (reference sequence). There are 14 residues in the CDR3. The V end was cut by 1 base, the J end by 2 bases, with 8 bases between. CDR3 bases: TGTGCCAGTAGTATAGTGGCAGGAAACACTGAAGCTTTCTTT. Amino acids: CASSIVAGNTEAFF.

This clone was observed a few times. The V call is TRBV4-1, the J call TRBJ2-2, with D tentatively TRBD1 (6 bases). V lost 1 base and J lost 3, with 12 bases in between. Per germline, CDR1 MGHRA and CDR2 YSYEKL. The CDR3 totals 16 residues. CDR3 coding DNA: TGCGCCAGCAGCCAAGGGAACAGGGTAGACACCGGGGAGCTGTTTTTT. It specifies CASSQGNRVDTGELFF.

The V and J genes are TRBV7-9 and TRBJ2-5, with TRBD2 matching 8 bases. Germline V gives CDR1 SEHNR, CDR2 FQNEAQ (reference sequence). The CDR3 sequence is 16 residues long. The ends lost 5 bases at V and 5 bases at J; junction bases unmatched: 13. CDR3 in DNA: TGTGCCAGCAGCCCTCCTGGGCGGGGGGAGGAGGAGACCCAGTACTTC. Amino acid sequence: CASSPPGRGEEETQYF. Drawing the rest from reference TRBV7-9 and TRBJ2-5, the complete variable domain is DTGVSQNPRHKITKRGQNVTFRCDPISEHNRLYWYRQTLGQGPEFLTYFQNEAQLEKSRLLSDRFSAERPKGSFSTLEIQRTEQGDSAMYLCASSPPGRGEEETQYFGPGTRLLVL.

The rearrangement links TRBV7-3 to TRBJ1-4; TRBD1 is a possible D gene (6 bases). Germline V gene lookup returns CDR1 SGHTA and CDR2 FQGTGA. Trimming removed 4 bases from V and 5 bases from J, with 14 bases in between. This CDR3 comprises 15 residues. CDR3 coding DNA: TGTGCCAGCAGCTCCTCGGGGGGGGCGAATGAAAAACTGTTTTTT. Translating it yields CASSSSGGANEKLFF. Supplemented by reference TRBV7-3 and TRBJ1-4, the full variable domain reads GAGVSQTPSNKVTEKGKYVELRCDPISGHTALYWYRQSLGQGPEFLIYFQGTGAADDSGLPNDRFFAVRPEGSVSTLKIQRTERGDSAVYLCASSSSGGANEKLFFGSGTQLSVL.